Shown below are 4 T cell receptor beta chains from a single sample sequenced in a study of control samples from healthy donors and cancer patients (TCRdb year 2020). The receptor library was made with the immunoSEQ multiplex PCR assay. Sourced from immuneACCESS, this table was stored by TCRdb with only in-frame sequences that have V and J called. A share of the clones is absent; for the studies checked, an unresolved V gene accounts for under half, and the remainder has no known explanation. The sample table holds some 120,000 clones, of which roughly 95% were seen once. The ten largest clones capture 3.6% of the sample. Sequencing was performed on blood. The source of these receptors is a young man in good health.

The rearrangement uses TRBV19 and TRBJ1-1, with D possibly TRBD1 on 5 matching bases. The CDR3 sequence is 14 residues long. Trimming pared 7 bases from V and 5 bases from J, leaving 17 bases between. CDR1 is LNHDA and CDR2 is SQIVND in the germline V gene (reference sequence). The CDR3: CASKAGHGLTEAFF. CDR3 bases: TGTGCCAGTAAGGCGGGGCACGGACTTACTGAAGCTTTCTTT.

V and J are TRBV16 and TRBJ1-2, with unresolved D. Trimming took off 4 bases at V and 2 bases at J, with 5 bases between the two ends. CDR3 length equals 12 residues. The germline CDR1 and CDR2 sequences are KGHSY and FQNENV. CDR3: CASSLRNYGYTF. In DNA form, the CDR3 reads TGTGCCAGCAGCCTACGGAACTATGGCTACACCTTC.

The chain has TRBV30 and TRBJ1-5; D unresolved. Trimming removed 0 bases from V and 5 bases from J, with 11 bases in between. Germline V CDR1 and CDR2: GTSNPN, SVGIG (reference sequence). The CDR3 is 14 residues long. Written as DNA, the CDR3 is TGTGCCTGGAGTGTAACGGGGAAACATCAGCCCCAGCATTTT. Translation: CAWSVTGKHQPQHF.

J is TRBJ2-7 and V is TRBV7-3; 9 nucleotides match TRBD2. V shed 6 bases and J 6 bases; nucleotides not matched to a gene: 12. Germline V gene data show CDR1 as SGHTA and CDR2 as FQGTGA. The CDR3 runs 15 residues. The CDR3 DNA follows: TGTGCCAGCAGTCCCCGCGGGGGGGGCTTGGGCGAGCAGTACTTC. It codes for CASSPRGGGLGEQYF. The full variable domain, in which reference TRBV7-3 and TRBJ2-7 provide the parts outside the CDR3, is GAGVSQTPSNKVTEKGKYVELRCDPISGHTALYWYRQSLGQGPEFLIYFQGTGAADDSGLPNDRFFAVRPEGSVSTLKIQRTERGDSAVYLCASSPRGGGLGEQYFGPGTRLTVT.